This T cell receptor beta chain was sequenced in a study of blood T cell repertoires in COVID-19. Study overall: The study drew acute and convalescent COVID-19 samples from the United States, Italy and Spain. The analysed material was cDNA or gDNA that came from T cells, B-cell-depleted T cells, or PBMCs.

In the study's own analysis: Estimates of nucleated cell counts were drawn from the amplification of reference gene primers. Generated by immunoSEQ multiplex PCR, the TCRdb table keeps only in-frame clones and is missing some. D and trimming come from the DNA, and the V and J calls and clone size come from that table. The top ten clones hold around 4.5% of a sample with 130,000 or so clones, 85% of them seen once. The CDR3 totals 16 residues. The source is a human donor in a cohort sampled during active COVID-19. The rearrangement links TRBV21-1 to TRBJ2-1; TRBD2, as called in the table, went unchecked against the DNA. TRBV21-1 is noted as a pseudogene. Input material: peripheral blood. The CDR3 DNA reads TGTGCCAGCACCCGGACTAGCGGGGGGCCCTACAATGAGCAGTTCTTC. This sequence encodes CASTRTSGGPYNEQFF.